Below, one T cell receptor beta chain is given with its context. Its specific antigen is unknown. Per-base qualities were not stored, and no clone one base away is much larger. The sample comes from a study of blood T cell repertoires in COVID-19 (dated by TCRdb to 2018 to 2021). General notes on the study: Collaborator samples came from the United States, Italy and Spain and covered acute and convalescent phases of COVID-19. The material from the prospective study consisted of cDNA or gDNA derived from T cells, B-cell-depleted T cells, or PBMCs. Deeply sampled blood TCRbeta repertoires from subjects exposed to, actively infected with, or recovered from COVID-19 were included in the dataset. The repertoires were released in a freely available public database intended as a resource for research on the immune response to SARS-CoV-2. The samples were drawn from the first 160 participants of the ongoing ImmuneRACE study and from 950 to 1,500 subjects provided by 6 global collaborators. A de-identified subject ID, COVID-19 status, age in years and sex were almost always included in the sample metadata. Where HLA class I and class II types were available, the types were taken from metadata supplied by the sample provider, not from assay-based typing. Overall results and qualifications from the work: Clinical and demographic metadata were provided uncurated, with the amount varying by source and participant.

Another Seattle source contributed samples from volunteer blood donors who had recovered from COVID-19. Collaborating institutions collected whole blood in K2EDTA tubes following their own protocols. For TCRbeta analysis, collaborators shipped samples in one of three forms: frozen whole blood, isolated PBMCs, or DNA extracted from either of those sample types. The immunoSEQ Assay, a bias-controlled multiplex PCR, was used to amplify TCRbeta CDR3 regions from genomic DNA. The source study handled its data this way. Within the assay, amplification of reference gene primers was used to estimate how many nucleated cells each sample contained. To quantify the absolute abundance of each unique TCRbeta CDR3 rearrangement, sequence reads were collapsed and filtered. For each sample, productive Simpson clonality was calculated as the square root of Simpson's diversity index over productive rearrangements. TCRdb's version of the immuneACCESS table is confined to in-frame rearrangements and falls short of the full clone set. An unresolved V gene accounts for under half of the shortfall where checked; the remainder is of unknown origin. V, J and clone size reflect that table, while D and trimming were determined from the DNA. This sample comprises 300,000 to 350,000 clones, roughly 89% of them detected only once. Clones ranked in the top ten supply 3% to 4% of the sample.

The germline V gene (reference sequence) sets CDR1 to GTSNPN and CDR2 to SVGIG. Its CDR3 holds 12 amino acids, cysteine through phenylalanine. Left in the record is the CDR3 DNA by itself, 36 bases read in frame from the first base. V is pared back by 3 bases and J by 11 bases, with 16 bases lying between the germline termini. The receptor was isolated from a young woman who had recovered from COVID-19. Here the chain combines TRBV30 and TRBJ1-1, with TRBD1 perhaps the D gene, on 5 matching bases. Sample: peripheral blood. The CDR3 reads as follows: CAWSTQVLRAFF. Here is the DNA: TGTGCCTGGAGCACACAGGTTTTGCGCGCTTTCTTT.